This T cell receptor beta chain appears in the sequencing data of a study of blood T cell repertoires in COVID-19. Study background: In each case, the material was cDNA or gDNA derived from T cells, B-cell-depleted T cells, or PBMCs.

Germline-derived CDR1 and CDR2 are MNHEY and SMNVEV (reference sequence). This CDR3 has 12 residues. Trimming left V 4 bases short and J 5 bases short, with 8 bases between. Residents of approximately 25 US areas, aged roughly 18 to 90 years, made up the participants. Original methodology: Amplifying reference gene primers gave estimates of nucleated cell counts. Repertoires were generated with immunoSEQ multiplex PCR, while TCRdb's copy carries only in-frame clones and drops some. V and J calls and clone size follow that table, whereas D and trimming were derived from the DNA. The profile shows over 300,000 clones, nearly 90% of them singletons.

Sequencing was done on a sample of PBMCs or T cells enriched from blood (not recorded which). This receptor was identified in a woman aged 25-40 years who had recovered from COVID-19. The chain couples TRBV27 to TRBJ2-5; no definite D call. Here the CDR3 reads CASSSGFETQYF. The DNA for the CDR3 is TGTGCCAGCAGTTCAGGTTTTGAGACCCAGTACTTC.